The next 9 T cell receptor beta chains were all read from a single sample in a study of blood T cell repertoires in COVID-19. Assay used: immunoSEQ multiplex PCR; TCRdb lists only in-frame clones, some missing. In the table there are more than 45,000 clones, about 90% of which are singletons. Sequencing was carried out using peripheral blood. Receptors originate from a woman aged 80 or older with COVID-19, enrolled during active disease.

This rearrangement joins TRBV5-4 to TRBJ2-3; a weak D match, TRBD2 (6 bases). There are 15 residues in the CDR3. CDR1 SGHNT and CDR2 YYREEE come from the germline V gene (reference sequence). Trimming stripped 0 bases from V and 0 bases from J, with 8 bases between. The CDR3 bases are TGTGCCAGCAGCTTGGATGGGGGGAGCACAGATACGCAGTATTTT. Translation: CASSLDGGSTDTQYF.

The chain carries TRBV3-1 (or the pseudogene TRBV3-2) and TRBJ1-4; 9 bases map to TRBD1. V lost 1 base and J lost 0; bases outside the gene matches: 9. The CDR3 has 19 amino acids. The germline V gene encodes CDR1 LGHDT and CDR2 YNNKEL (reference sequence). CDR3 sequence (DNA): TGTGCCAGCAGCCAAGGGACCGGGACAGGGATAACAACTAATGAAAAACTGTTTTTT. Translation: CASSQGTGTGITTNEKLFF.

The V gene is TRBV30, the J gene TRBJ1-2; 7 bases align to TRBD1. Germline V gene sequence: CDR1 GTSNPN, CDR2 SVGIG (reference sequence). The V and J ends lost 8 bases and 2 bases, in that order; junction bases with no gene match: 5. The CDR3 is 12 amino acids. As DNA, the CDR3 is TGTGCCATTCAGACAGGGAACTATGGCTACACCTTC. Encoded protein: CAIQTGNYGYTF. The full variable domain, completed using reference TRBV30 and TRBJ1-2, is SQTIHQWPATLVQPVGSPLSLECTVEGTSNPNLYWYRQAAGRGLQLLFYSVGIGQISSEVPQNLSASRPQDRQFILSSKKLLLSDSGFYLCAIQTGNYGYTFGSGTRLTVV.

V and J are TRBV5-1 and TRBJ2-7, with TRBD1 identical over 9 bases. The J segment lost 2 bases and the V segment lost 4 bases, leaving 10 bases of the junction unmatched. This CDR3 is 16 amino acids long. In germline, CDR1 is SGHRS, CDR2 YFSETQ. The CDR3 region is CASSGGTGSGTYEQYF. In nucleotides, the CDR3 is TGCGCCAGCAGCGGGGGGACAGGGAGCGGGACCTACGAGCAGTACTTC.

The V and J genes are TRBV7-9 and TRBJ2-1, with 14 bases identical to TRBD2. Germline CDR1 is SEHNR and CDR2 is FQNEAQ (reference sequence). V trimming: 5 bases; J trimming: 15 bases; junction bases outside the gene matches: 9. The CDR3 is 14 amino acids. CDR3 loop: CASSTGTSGGSLFF. In DNA, the CDR3 is TGTGCCAGCAGCACCGGGACTAGCGGGGGTTCGCTGTTCTTC.

The chain carries TRBV29-1 and TRBJ2-1; TRBD2 matches 12 bases. Looked up from germline, CDR1 is SQVTM and CDR2 is ANQGSEA. The V segment lost 4 bases and the J segment 5 bases; nucleotides outside the gene matches: 0. The CDR3 contains 13 residues. This chain's CDR3 is CSVGTSGDNEQFF. In DNA, the CDR3 is TGCAGCGTTGGGACTAGCGGGGACAATGAGCAGTTCTTC.

The chain recombines TRBV27 with TRBJ2-7, with 12 bases fitting TRBD2. Trimming at V came to 6 bases and at J to 4 bases, leaving 16 bases not matched to a gene. The germline CDR1 and CDR2 sequences are MNHEY and SMNVEV (reference sequence). CDR3 length equals 18 residues. The CDR3 loop reads CASSPLAGGPEHKYEQYF. CDR3 DNA: TGTGCCAGCAGCCCACTAGCGGGGGGCCCCGAACACAAATACGAGCAGTACTTC.

J is TRBJ1-2 and V is TRBV30; tentatively, D is TRBD1 (5 bases). The CDR3 consists of 13 residues. Deletions cut 7 bases from V and 2 bases from J, with 14 bases between. Germline CDR1 and CDR2: GTSNPN and SVGIG (reference sequence). This CDR3 reads CALHQGSNYGYTF. DNA for the CDR3: TGTGCCTTACATCAGGGATCCAACTATGGCTACACCTTC.

The chain combines TRBV9 with TRBJ1-1; D might be TRBD1 (6 bases). Trimming removed 3 bases from V and 6 bases from J, with 18 bases in between. This CDR3 is built from 15 residues. Germline CDR1 and CDR2: SGDLS and YYNGEE. Written as DNA, the CDR3 is TGTGCCAGCAGCGCGGGTTGGACAGATAAGGCTGAAGCTTTCTTT. Its protein product is CASSAGWTDKAEAFF. The variable domain in full, with the rest retrieved from reference TRBV9 and TRBJ1-1, is DSGVTQTPKHLITATGQRVTLRCSPRSGDLSVYWYQQSLDQGLQFLIQYYNGEERAKGNILERFSAQQFPDLHSELNLSSLELGDSALYFCASSAGWTDKAEAFFGQGTRLTVV.